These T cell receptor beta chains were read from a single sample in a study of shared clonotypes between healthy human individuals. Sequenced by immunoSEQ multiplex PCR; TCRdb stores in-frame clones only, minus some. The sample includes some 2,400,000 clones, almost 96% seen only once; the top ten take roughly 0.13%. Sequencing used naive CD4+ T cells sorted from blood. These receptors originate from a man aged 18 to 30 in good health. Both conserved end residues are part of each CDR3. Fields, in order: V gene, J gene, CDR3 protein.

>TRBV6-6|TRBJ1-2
CASSLHVQGINYGYTF
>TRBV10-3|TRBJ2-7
CAARGGGYEQYF
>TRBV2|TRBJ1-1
CASSLGLVNTEAFF
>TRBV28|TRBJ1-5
CASILSPPTPGSWTTNQPQHF
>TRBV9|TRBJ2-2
CASSVGHPEVTGELFF
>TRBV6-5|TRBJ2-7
CASSPAGGPYEQYF
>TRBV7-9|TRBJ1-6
CASSNDVSPYNSPLHF
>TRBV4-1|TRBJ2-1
CASSQTGKNNEQFF
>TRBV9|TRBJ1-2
CASSARGQANYGYTF
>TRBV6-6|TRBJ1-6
CASRDQGVMDSPLHF
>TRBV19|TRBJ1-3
CASPPFGRRDTIYF
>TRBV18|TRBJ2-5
CASCRGPQETQYF
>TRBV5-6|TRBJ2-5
CASSRGSLAGMETQYF
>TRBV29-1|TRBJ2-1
CSVEAPGLGDREFF
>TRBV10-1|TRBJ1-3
CASSESSRNTIYF
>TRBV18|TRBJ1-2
CASSPQEATGGYTF
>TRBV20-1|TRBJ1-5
CSARGDQPQHF
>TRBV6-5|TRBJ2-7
CASSLGQGRYEQYF
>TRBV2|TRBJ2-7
CASTLGSFPGEQYF
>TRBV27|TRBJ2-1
CASTGTGAYYNEQFF
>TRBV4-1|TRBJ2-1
CASSRTSGASSYNEQFF
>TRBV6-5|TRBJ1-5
CASSYSGDQPQHF
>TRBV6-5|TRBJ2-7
CASMSTGLGAYEQYF
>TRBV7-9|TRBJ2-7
CASSSSGTGGNEQYF
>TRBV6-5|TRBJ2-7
CASSQGSEQYF
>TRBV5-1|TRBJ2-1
CASSPRGSGRVEQFF
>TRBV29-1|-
CSVIGRAYEQYF
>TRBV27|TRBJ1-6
CASSFILGGNSPLHF
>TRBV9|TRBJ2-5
CASSSEAGSLYQETQYF
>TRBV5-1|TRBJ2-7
CASRETTNSYEQYF
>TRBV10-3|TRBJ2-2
CAISQTGESTGELFF
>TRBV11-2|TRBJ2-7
CASSLVPGDSYEQYF
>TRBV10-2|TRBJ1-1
CASSESWALNTEAFF
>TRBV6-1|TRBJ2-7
CASSRDPGPYEQYF
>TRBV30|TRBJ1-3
CAWSWDRGNTIYF
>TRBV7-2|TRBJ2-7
CASSLRDGYEQYF
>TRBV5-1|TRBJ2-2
CASSFVAGGPPGELFF
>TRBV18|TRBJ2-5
CASSPQGAETQYF
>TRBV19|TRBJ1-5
CASSIAPRGNQPQHF
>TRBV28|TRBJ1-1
CASRTIEVRAEAFF